The 8 T cell receptor beta chains below were found in one sample sequenced in a study of cytomegalovirus exposure and HLA in healthy donors. Clones were sequenced by immunoSEQ multiplex PCR, and TCRdb holds only the in-frame ones, with some missing. The sample carries approximately 120,000 clones, around 94% recorded once. The source material was PBMCs. The receptors come from a woman between 18 and 29 years old in good health and CMV-seronegative.

This clone was found once. CDR3 region: CASSLEGRVRTEAFF. CDR3 nucleotides: TGTGCCAGCAGCTTGGAGGGCAGGGTGAGGACTGAAGCTTTCTTT. The chain couples TRBV5-4 to TRBJ1-1, with D perhaps TRBD1 (5 bases). This CDR3 contains 15 residues. The V gene lost 0 bases and the J gene lost 5 bases, with 14 bases spanning the gap. Germline CDR1 SGHNT, CDR2 YYREEE (reference sequence).

The chain combines TRBV5-6 with TRBJ1-4, with 9 bases matching TRBD1. The CDR3 covers 14 residues. Germline CDR1 SGHDT, CDR2 YYEEEE. V shed 4 bases and J 5 bases; nucleotides not matched to a gene: 3. In DNA form, the CDR3 reads TGTGCCAGCAGCCAGGGACAGGGAAATGAAAAACTGTTTTTT. Translation: CASSQGQGNEKLFF.

As DNA, the CDR3 is TGTGCCAGCAGCTGGACAGCCACGAACACCGGGGAGCTGTTTTTT. As protein: CASSWTATNTGELFF. V and J are TRBV28 and TRBJ2-2; the D gene is possibly TRBD1 (6 bases). The V end was cut by 6 bases, the J end by 0 bases, with 11 bases between. CDR1 is MDHEN and CDR2 is SYDVKM in the germline V gene. CDR3 length equals 15 residues.

This clone was counted once. The chain is built from TRBV15 and TRBJ1-2; D unresolved. The V gene's germline CDR1 is LNHNV and CDR2 YYDKDF (reference sequence). This CDR3 comprises 13 residues. The V and J ends lost 0 bases and 4 bases respectively, with 6 bases between them. DNA of the CDR3: TGTGCCACCAGCAGAGATTCTCCCTATGGCTACACCTTC. This sequence encodes CATSRDSPYGYTF.

This sequence joins TRBV7-9 and TRBJ2-7; a weak D match, TRBD1 (5 bases). Per the germline V gene, CDR1 is SEHNR and CDR2 is FQNEAQ (reference sequence). CDR3 length equals 16 residues. Trimming removed 4 bases at V and 0 bases at J, with 16 bases between. The CDR3, as DNA: TGTGCCAGCAGCTCGCCCAAGGGGTCCTTCTCCTACGAGCAGTACTTC. Protein: CASSSPKGSFSYEQYF.

The V and J genes are TRBV13 and TRBJ2-7; D is uncertain. CDR1 PRHDT and CDR2 FYEKMQ come from the germline V gene (reference sequence). V shed 3 bases and J shed 0 bases, with 6 bases lying between them. CDR3 size: 13 residues. The CDR3 region has the DNA TGTGCCAGCAGCTTGCGGAGCTCCTACGAGCAGTACTTC. Protein: CASSLRSSYEQYF.

V and J are TRBV11-2 and TRBJ2-7, with 9 positions matching TRBD2. V lost 5 bases and J lost 6; bases outside the gene matches: 5. Germline V gene sequence: CDR1 SGHAT, CDR2 FQNNGV. This CDR3 contains 13 residues. CDR3 in DNA: TGTGCCAGCAGCGCGGGACTAGCTGGCGAGCAGTACTTC. Translation gives CASSAGLAGEQYF.

This clone was recorded only once. The CDR3 bases are TGTGCCAGCAGATGGGCCTCTAAATATCCCTACGAGCAGTACTTC. Translated, it gives CASRWASKYPYEQYF. The rearrangement joins TRBV28 to TRBJ2-7, with D uncertain. In germline, CDR1 is MDHEN, CDR2 SYDVKM. The CDR3 consists of 15 residues. The V end lost 6 bases, the J end lost 2 bases, and 17 bases lay between the germline ends.